The entry below gives a single T cell receptor (beta chain) sequence along with its context. Adults between about 18 and 95 years of age took part from 24 US areas. Recovered status applied to Cohort 3 donors who had two consecutive negative PCRs. It also applied to those with clearance or with symptom resolution. The entry originates in a study of blood T cell repertoires in COVID-19. Study context: T cells, B-cell-depleted T cells, or PBMCs provided the cDNA or gDNA that served as material.

Clones were read by immunoSEQ multiplex PCR, and TCRdb kept only the in-frame ones, dropping some. The table has about 350,000 clones, roughly nine tenths seen once. Germline assignment: CDR1 MDHEN and CDR2 SYDVKM. V was pared by 6 bases and J by 0 bases, with 12 bases between. The CDR3 covers 15 residues. The chain couples TRBV28 to TRBJ2-1; no reliable D call. The source of this sequence is a woman in her 30s who had recovered from COVID-19. Material: PBMCs or T cells enriched from blood (not recorded which). The CDR3 reads CASSPGSSSYNEQFF. CDR3 in DNA: TGTGCCAGCAGCCCCGGGTCCAGCTCCTACAATGAGCAGTTCTTC.